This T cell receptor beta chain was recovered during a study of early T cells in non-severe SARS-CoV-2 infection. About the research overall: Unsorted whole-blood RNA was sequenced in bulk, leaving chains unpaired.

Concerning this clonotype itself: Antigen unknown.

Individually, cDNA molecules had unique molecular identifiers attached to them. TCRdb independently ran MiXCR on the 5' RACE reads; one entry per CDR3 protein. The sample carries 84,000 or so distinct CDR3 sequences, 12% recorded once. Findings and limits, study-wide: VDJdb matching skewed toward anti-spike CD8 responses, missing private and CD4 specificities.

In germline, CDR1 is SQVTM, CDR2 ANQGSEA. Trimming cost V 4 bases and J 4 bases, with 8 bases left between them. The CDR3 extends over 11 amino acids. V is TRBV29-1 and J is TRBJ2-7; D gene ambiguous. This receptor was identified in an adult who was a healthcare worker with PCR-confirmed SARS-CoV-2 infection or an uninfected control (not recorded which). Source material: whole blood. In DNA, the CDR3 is TGCAGCGTTGTTGCCGGTTACGAGCAGTACTTC. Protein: CSVVAGYEQYF.